This TCR beta chain was captured by sequencing in a study of PD-1 blockade in classical Hodgkin lymphoma. V was trimmed by 2 bases and J by 2 bases, leaving 13 bases between them. Germline assignment: CDR1 MNHNS and CDR2 SASEGT. The CDR3 has 17 amino acids. Study results and limitations: What caused the repertoire differences, perhaps disease activity or prior therapy, remains undefined. Lower baseline TCR diversity marked trial partial responders and progressors.

Time point of the sample: cycle 4 day 1 (C4D1), after five to seven weeks of nivolumab. Exposure to brentuximab vedotin varied, and each patient had relapsed following autologous stem cell transplantation. Turning to this clone: What it recognizes is unknown.

Sequencing was performed with immunoSEQ multiplex PCR; in TCRdb, only in-frame clones are kept and a portion is missing. This table has about 46,000 clones, about 75% appearing once. V is TRBV6-1 and J is TRBJ1-6; weak D call: TRBD1 (5 bases). The sample here was peripheral blood mononuclear cells (PBMCs), taken before the fourth cycle of nivolumab. The receptor's source is a human donor with classical Hodgkin lymphoma. The CDR3 loop is CASSESEGITYNSPLHF. CDR3 DNA sequence: TGTGCCAGCAGTGAAAGTGAGGGGATCACCTATAATTCACCCCTCCACTTT.